This TCR beta chain was recorded in a study of T cell responses to AZD1222 COVID-19 vaccine (TCRdb year 2021). Regarding the research as a whole: A total of 233 trial participants underwent TCR sequencing, of whom about 200 had received two doses of AZD1222 and 26 had received two doses of the MenACWY control vaccine. Trial participants were enrolled into age subgroups of 18-55, 56-69 and 70-plus years, which contained about 150, 28 and 57 TCR-sequenced participants, respectively.

Worth noting for this clone: The antigen this receptor binds is unknown. No per-base quality is available; no much larger clone lies one base away.

The CDR3 regions of human TCRbeta chains were analyzed by immunosequencing. Processing in the source paper ran as follows. TCRs in the repertoires were compared against a reference library of SARS-CoV-2-specific TCRs that had been generated with the MIRA antigen-specificity platform. Breadth was defined as the fraction of unique TCRs that were SARS-CoV-2-associated, and depth was defined as the fraction of total T cells that were SARS-CoV-2-associated. Each spike-specific TCR was assigned to its reactive spike region and to a CD4 or CD8 class using the MIRA data. Log10-transformed breadth and depth values were compared by one-way ANOVA with Sidak's multiple comparisons tests. Held by TCRdb, this immuneACCESS table contains in-frame sequences only and omits some clones. Under half of the omission traces to an unresolved V gene where checked; the cause of the rest is unknown. Clone size and the V and J calls come from that table; the DNA yielded D and trimming. This sample is represented by 98,000 or so clones; 88% of them were singletons. The ten largest clones add up to 16% of the sample.

This specimen's time point label, per the study, means: about 28 days (+/-7) after the second vaccine dose. AZD1222 recipients with second doses at about 4 weeks or about 12 weeks were pooled, because spike-specific TCR depth and breadth did not differ between schedules. Samples from vaccinated people were obtained from the UK trials COV001 and COV002, which included a single-blind randomized controlled phase 2/3 trial of AZD1222 (ChAdOx1 nCoV-19) in healthy adults. Trial participant PBMC samples were collected at day 0 and day 28 after the second dose for TCRbeta chain sequencing. What the study reported, not specific to this receptor: After two AZD1222 doses, both the breadth and the depth of spike-specific TCRs were significantly higher than at day 0 and than in MenACWY recipients. Epitopes outside the regions mutated in the B.1.351 and B.1.1.7 variants were reportedly recognized by nearly half of the unique spike-specific TCRs. In the small 56-69-year group, the increase in depth fell short of significance, most likely because of low power. Because no samples from the day 14 peak response were available, repertoires could be characterized only after the peak T cell response. Vaccine-associated CD4 TCRs spanned the whole spike protein, with dominant responses in regions 160-218 and 743-854. Conclusions about previously exposed vaccinees are limited because only a handful of AZD1222 recipients were SARS-CoV-2 seropositive at baseline. Participants were mostly white British and included more females than males, and it was suggested by the authors that clonal diversity may have been underestimated.

Sequenced here: peripheral blood, sampled 28 days after the second AZD1222 dose. The TCR sequence derives from an adult who received the AZD1222 COVID-19 vaccine.

The DNA sequence follows: TGTGCCAGCAGCTTTGCCTCTAGCGGGTCCCGAACAGATACGCAGTATTTT. Translation gives CASSFASSGSRTDTQYF. The chain links TRBV11-2 with TRBJ2-3; the junction holds 8 bases that match TRBD2. At the junction V is shortened by 3 bases and J by 3 bases; bases outside the gene matches: 11. From its cysteine to its phenylalanine, the CDR3 spans 17 amino acids. CDR3 DNA is the only sequence kept; it has 51 bases, read in frame from the first base. The germline V gene specifies SGHAT as CDR1 and FQNNGV as CDR2.